These 17 T cell receptor beta chains share one sample of origin, sequenced in a study of PD-1 blockade in classical Hodgkin lymphoma. Generated by immunoSEQ multiplex PCR, the TCRdb table keeps only in-frame clones and is missing some. This table has approximately 100,000 clones, around 80% appearing once. Time point of the sample: cycle 4 day 1 (C4D1), after less than seven weeks of nivolumab. There was relapse after autologous stem cell transplantation in every patient, and there was variation in brentuximab vedotin exposure. The input for sequencing was peripheral blood mononuclear cells (PBMCs), taken before the fourth cycle of nivolumab. The origin of the receptors is a human donor with classical Hodgkin lymphoma.

This clone was seen once. This chain connects TRBV5-4 to TRBJ2-6; TRBD2 is a possible D gene (5 bases). V lost 0 bases and J 1 base, leaving 11 bases between the germline ends. CDR1 and CDR2 from the germline V gene are SGHNT and YYREEE (reference sequence). This CDR3 comprises 17 residues. The CDR3 DNA reads TGTGCCAGCAGCTTGGGTACAGCGGATTCTGGGGCCAACGTCCTGACTTTC. It yields the protein CASSLGTADSGANVLTF.

The count of this clone is one. The chain carries TRBV9 and TRBJ2-2; maybe TRBD1 (6 bases). Germline values: CDR1 SGDLS, CDR2 YYNGEE. Trimming removed 0 bases at V and 5 bases at J, with 14 bases between. The CDR3 length is 16 residues. CDR3 in amino acids: CASSVGGQLVTGELFF. The CDR3 DNA follows: TGTGCCAGCAGCGTAGGGGGACAATTAGTGACCGGGGAGCTGTTTTTT.

The chain combines TRBV5-1 with TRBJ2-6; no clear D. CDR1 is SGHRS, CDR2 YFSETQ, per germline. With 1 base removed from V and 0 bases from J, the gap between germline ends came to 11 bases. This CDR3 contains 17 residues. The CDR3 DNA reads as TGCGCCAGCAGCTTGAGAGTGGTGGGCTCTGGGGCCAACGTCCTGACTTTC. It translates to CASSLRVVGSGANVLTF.

The CDR3 DNA reads TGTGCCAGCAGTTTAGGTAGCGGGAGGCCGGGAGGTGGAGATACGCAGTATTTT. This translates into CASSLGSGRPGGGDTQYF. This chain uses TRBV27 with TRBJ2-3; TRBD2 matches at 10 bases. The V segment lost 2 bases and the J segment 5 bases; nucleotides outside the gene matches: 13. The length of the CDR3 is 18 residues. Germline V gene data show CDR1 as MNHEY and CDR2 as SMNVEV (reference sequence).

The chain recombines TRBV19 with TRBJ1-1; 9 bases match TRBD1. From germline, CDR1 is LNHDA and CDR2 SQIVND (reference sequence). The junction had 8 bases not matched to a gene; V was cut back by 4 bases and J by 5 bases. The CDR3 is 15 residues long. The DNA for the CDR3 is TGTGCCAGTAGTACGGGACAGGGCAGCCGAACTGAAGCTTTCTTT. Amino acid sequence: CASSTGQGSRTEAFF. Looking up the rest from reference TRBV19 and TRBJ1-1 gives the full variable domain: DGGITQSPKYLFRKEGQNVTLSCEQNLNHDAMYWYRQDPGQGLRLIYYSQIVNDFQKGDIAEGYSVSREKKESFPLTVTSAQKNPTAFYLCASSTGQGSRTEAFFGQGTRLTVV.

The chain is built from TRBV12-5 and TRBJ2-3; 11 bases align to TRBD2. The CDR3 length is 20 residues. V was pared by 0 bases and J by 4 bases, with 15 bases of the junction left unmatched. CDR1 LGHNT and CDR2 FRNRAP come from the germline V gene. The DNA for the CDR3 is TGTGCTAGTGGTTTGGTACAGGGGACTAGCGGATCTGGAAAGGCAGATACGCAGTATTTT. It translates to CASGLVQGTSGSGKADTQYF.

On this clone itself: Other DNA sequences in this sample translate to the same CDR3. The CDR3 coding sequence is TGTGCCAGCAGCGGGGGTAATCAGCCCCAGCATTTT. Translating it yields CASSGGNQPQHF. V is TRBV2 and J is TRBJ1-5; a weak D match, TRBD1 (5 bases). The length of the CDR3 is 12 residues. In germline, CDR1 is SNHLY, CDR2 FYNNEI. Trimming cost V 6 bases and J 4 bases, with 7 bases left between them.

This chain uses TRBV30 with TRBJ2-1; TRBD2 might be the D (5 bases). CDR1 GTSNPN and CDR2 SVGIG come from the germline V gene (reference sequence). V lost 1 base to trimming and J lost 4 bases, with 17 bases between them. The CDR3 length is 16 residues. The CDR3 sequence: CAWSAPPGGSYNEQFF. As DNA, the CDR3 is TGTGCCTGGAGTGCCCCGCCGGGCGGGTCATACAATGAGCAGTTCTTC.

V and J are TRBV19 and TRBJ2-7; 10 nucleotides agree with TRBD2. Germline V lookup: CDR1 LNHDA, CDR2 SQIVND (reference sequence). CDR3 length: 13 residues. V lost 3 bases and J lost 9; bases outside the gene matches: 5. The CDR3 spells CASSIRTSGMQYF. The CDR3, as DNA: TGTGCCAGTAGTATTAGGACTAGCGGCATGCAGTACTTC.

This sequence joins TRBV7-8 and TRBJ2-5, with D hard to call. The CDR3 extends over 13 amino acids. V was trimmed by 3 bases and J by 5 bases, leaving 10 bases between them. Germline assignment: CDR1 SGHVS and CDR2 FQNEAQ. The CDR3 loop reads CASSFQPPETQYF. The CDR3, as DNA: TGTGCCAGCAGCTTTCAACCCCCGGAGACCCAGTACTTC.

The chain recombines TRBV10-2 with TRBJ1-2; the D gene is possibly TRBD1 (5 bases). Per the germline V gene, CDR1 is WSHSY and CDR2 is SAAADI. The CDR3 contains 14 residues. V dropped 7 bases and J dropped 6 bases, with 18 bases sitting between them. The CDR3, as DNA: TGCGCCAGCACAGAGTGGCCGCGGGGGGATGGCTACACCTTC. It encodes CASTEWPRGDGYTF.

The rearrangement links TRBV7-9 to TRBJ1-1, with 7 bases matching TRBD1. This CDR3 region has 12 residues. Looked up from germline, CDR1 is SEHNR and CDR2 is FQNEAQ (reference sequence). V trimming: 8 bases; J trimming: 2 bases; junction bases outside the gene matches: 2. The CDR3: CASDRDNTEAFF. Written as DNA, the CDR3 is TGTGCCAGCGACAGGGATAACACTGAAGCTTTCTTT.

In the case of this clone: The same CDR3 also results from other DNA sequences found in this sample. The rearrangement links TRBV20-1 to TRBJ1-2, with D hard to call. V lost 6 bases, J lost 7 bases, and 6 bases lay in between. This CDR3 region has 9 residues. Germline V lookup: CDR1 DFQATT, CDR2 SNEGSKA (reference sequence). CDR3 loop: CSAPGGYTF. The CDR3 bases are TGCAGTGCCCCAGGTGGCTACACCTTC.

The chain has TRBV14 and TRBJ1-2; no reliable D call. Trimming left V 4 bases short and J 1 base short, with 7 bases between. This CDR3 contains 13 residues. Germline loops: CDR1 SGHDN, CDR2 FVKESK. CDR3: CASSPGSNYGYTF. DNA for the CDR3: TGTGCCAGCAGCCCCGGGAGTAACTATGGCTACACCTTC.

V usage is TRBV5-4 and J usage is TRBJ2-5, with D uncertain. The CDR3 runs 13 residues. Trimming took 0 bases from V and 3 from J, leaving 6 bases between them. Germline V gene sequence: CDR1 SGHNT, CDR2 YYREEE (reference sequence). The CDR3 coding sequence is TGTGCCAGCAGCTTGGCCAAAAAAGAGACCCAGTACTTC. Its translation is CASSLAKKETQYF.

The chain is built from TRBV5-1 and TRBJ2-1; D not certain. Per the germline V gene, CDR1 is SGHRS and CDR2 is YFSETQ. This CDR3 contains 15 residues. V lost 0 bases, J lost 2 bases, and 9 bases lay in between. The CDR3 region has the DNA TGCGCCAGCAGCTTGGGTGGCGCGGCCTACAATGAGCAGTTCTTC. This translates into CASSLGGAAYNEQFF.

The CDR3, as DNA: TGTGCCAGTAGTATAGTGGGAGCAACCTCCTCCTACGAGCAGTACTTC. It codes for CASSIVGATSSYEQYF. The V gene is TRBV19, the J gene TRBJ2-7, with D possibly being TRBD2 (5 bases). The V end was cut by 1 base, the J end by 0 bases, with 13 bases between. The CDR3 has 16 residues. Looked up from germline, CDR1 is LNHDA and CDR2 is SQIVND (reference sequence).